These 10 T cell receptor beta chains were sequenced from one sample in a study of T cell clones after liver transplantation. Profiled with immunoSEQ multiplex PCR; TCRdb holds only in-frame clones, not every one. The data hold over 45,000 clones, with 70% to 75% observed a single time. This specimen consisted of CD4+ T cells from blood, obtained around 54 months after liver transplant. The receptors were sampled from a human patient who received a liver transplant. The graft donor may be the source of some T cells.

The chain couples TRBV2 to TRBJ1-6; no clear D. V lost 3 bases to trimming and J lost 11 bases, with 14 bases between them. CDR3 length: 14 amino acids. Germline V gives CDR1 SNHLY, CDR2 FYNNEI. The CDR3 DNA is TGTGCCAGCAGTGAGCGCGGCGGGTTGACACCCCTCCACTTT. This translates into CASSERGGLTPLHF.

CDR3: CASSLGTGGGETQYF. The CDR3 DNA is TGTGCCAGCAGCTTGGGGACAGGGGGAGGAGAGACCCAGTACTTC. The chain is built from TRBV11-2 and TRBJ2-5, with 11 bases lining up with TRBD1. There are 15 residues in the CDR3. J lost 4 bases, V lost 3 bases, and 4 bases had no gene match. The germline gives CDR1 SGHAT, CDR2 FQNNGV.

The V and J genes are TRBV5-4 and TRBJ2-6; D may be TRBD1 (6 bases). The CDR3 consists of 17 residues. The V and J ends lost 4 bases and 0 bases respectively, with 14 bases between them. Germline values: CDR1 SGHNT, CDR2 YYREEE (reference sequence). This chain's CDR3 is CASSLRDIPSGANVLTF. The CDR3 nucleotides read TGTGCCAGCAGCCTCCGGGACATTCCCTCTGGGGCCAACGTCCTGACTTTC.

This clone was seen once. The chain employs TRBV6-1 and TRBJ1-1; D remains unclear. Germline loops: CDR1 MNHNS, CDR2 SASEGT. The CDR3 extends over 13 amino acids. V dropped 5 bases and J dropped 5 bases, with 12 bases sitting between them. CDR3 protein: CASSPGYRTEAFF. The CDR3 bases are TGTGCCAGCAGTCCGGGGTACCGGACTGAAGCTTTCTTT.

The genes are TRBV7-9 and TRBJ1-6, with 8 positions matching TRBD1. CDR3 length: 16 amino acids. Looked up from germline, CDR1 is SEHNR and CDR2 is FQNEAQ (reference sequence). With V trimmed by 3 bases and J by 7 bases, 8 bases remained unmatched. The DNA of the CDR3 is TGTGCCAGCAGCTTTACCTCCGGGACAGGAAATTCACCCCTCCACTTT. Protein product: CASSFTSGTGNSPLHF.

This chain links TRBV13 with TRBJ1-1, with D uncertain. Deletions cut 9 bases from V and 3 bases from J, with 14 bases between. This CDR3 contains 13 residues. Germline V gene data show CDR1 as PRHDT and CDR2 as FYEKMQ (reference sequence). Here the CDR3 reads CASKGSWDTEAFF. Here the CDR3 DNA reads TGTGCCAGTAAGGGAAGTTGGGACACTGAAGCTTTCTTT.

This clone was picked up one time. The rearrangement links TRBV9 to TRBJ2-2; D might be TRBD1 (5 bases). The CDR3 spans 14 residues. Per the germline V gene, CDR1 is SGDLS and CDR2 is YYNGEE. The V end lost 0 bases, the J end lost 7 bases, and 10 bases lay between the germline ends. This CDR3 reads CASSVVTENGELFF. The DNA for the CDR3 is TGTGCCAGCAGCGTAGTGACAGAAAACGGGGAGCTGTTTTTT.

The CDR3 bases are TGTGCCAGCAGCTTGGGACAGGTGGCTAACTATGGCTACACCTTC. Its translation is CASSLGQVANYGYTF. The chain uses TRBV5-4 and TRBJ1-2, with D perhaps TRBD1 (6 bases). V dropped 0 bases and J dropped 0 bases, with 9 bases sitting between them. This CDR3 contains 15 residues. Per germline, CDR1 SGHNT and CDR2 YYREEE (reference sequence).

There are a few counts of this clone. The rearrangement links TRBV4-1 to TRBJ1-1; D gene ambiguous. CDR1 MGHRA and CDR2 YSYEKL come from the germline V gene. This CDR3 spans 16 amino acids. With 4 bases removed from V and 5 bases from J, the gap between germline ends came to 20 bases. CDR3 coding DNA: TGCGCCAGCAGCCCCCTAGGGCGAAGCGAAAGAACTGAAGCTTTCTTT. The encoded protein is CASSPLGRSERTEAFF.

The gene calls are TRBV14 and TRBJ1-2; 10 bases are a match to TRBD1. The trim removed 3 bases at V and 0 bases at J, leaving 4 bases unmatched. The germline V gene encodes CDR1 SGHDN and CDR2 FVKESK. The CDR3 spans 16 residues. The CDR3 DNA reads TGTGCCAGCAGCCAGGGACAGGGGCCGTCTAACTATGGCTACACCTTC. Its translation: CASSQGQGPSNYGYTF.